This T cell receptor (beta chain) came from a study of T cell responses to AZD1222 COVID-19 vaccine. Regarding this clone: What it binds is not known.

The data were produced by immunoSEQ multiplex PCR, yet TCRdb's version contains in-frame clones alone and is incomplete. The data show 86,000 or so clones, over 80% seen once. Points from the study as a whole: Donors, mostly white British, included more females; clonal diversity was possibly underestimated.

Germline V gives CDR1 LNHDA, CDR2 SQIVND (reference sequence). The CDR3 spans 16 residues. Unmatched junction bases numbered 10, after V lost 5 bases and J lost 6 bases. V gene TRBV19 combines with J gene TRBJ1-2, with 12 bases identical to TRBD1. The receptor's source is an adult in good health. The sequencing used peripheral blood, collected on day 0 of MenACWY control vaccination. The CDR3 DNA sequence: TGTGCCAGTAGTTCCGGGACAGGGGGCGACTTAGATGGCTACACCTTC. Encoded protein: CASSSGTGGDLDGYTF.